This entry is about one TCR beta chain. This entry is derived from a study of CXCR3-negative and CXCR3-positive naive CD8 T cells. 5' RACE that incorporated UMI labels was used to prepare the TRB cDNA libraries. From the 5' RACE reads, TCRdb lists one entry per CDR3 protein and no DNA. The sample has just over 60,000 distinct CDR3 sequences. The CDR3 is made up of 15 amino acids. The specimen sequenced was naive CXCR3- CD8+ T cells from blood. Noted subset: CD45RO-CCR7+CD27+CD95- naive CD8+ T cells lacking CXCR3 (TNR3-). The chain uses TRBV12-3 or TRBV12-4 and TRBJ2-5; the TCRdb D gene call, TRBD1, has no DNA to confirm it. The clonotype was recovered from a human donor in good health. Some clones in this sample may be carry-over from other donors' samples. This CDR3 reads CASSVPGERWETQYF.